Listed below are T cell receptor beta chains from one sample, sequenced in a study of OX40 agonist ivuxolimab in advanced cancers. Sequencing used immunoSEQ multiplex PCR; TCRdb keeps in-frame clones, though not all of them. Among about 68,000 clones listed, 82% were seen once. This specimen was CD4+ or CD8+ T cells sorted from blood, taken in a trial of the OX40 agonist ivuxolimab. These receptors came from an adult with an advanced solid tumor such as melanoma, head and neck, liver or kidney cancer. Both conserved end residues are part of each CDR3. The D gene is left open where the match is weak. For some rows the clone size is stated as once, few or many, or as a class when expanded; others skip it.

clone_size j_call d_call v_call cdr3_nt cdr3_aa
. TRBJ2-2 . TRBV11-3 TGTGCCAGCAGCCAAGAAGGGGGCGGGGAGCTGTTTTTT CASSQEGGGELFF
. TRBJ2-5 . TRBV29-1 TGCAGCGGTTCCGGAGCGGGCAAAGGGGAGACCCAGTACTTC CSGSGAGKGETQYF
. TRBJ2-1 TRBD2 TRBV2 TGTGCCAGCAGTGCAGGGTTGCGGGGGGGTGAGCAGTTCTTC CASSAGLRGGEQFF
. TRBJ1-2 TRBD1 TRBV4-2 TGTGCCAGCAGCCAAGACCCCGGACAGGGGGCAGGTGGCTACACCTTC CASSQDPGQGAGGYTF
. TRBJ2-2 TRBD1 TRBV5-3 TGTGCCAGAAGCATCCGACAGGGGGAGAACACCGGGGAGCTGTTTTTT CARSIRQGENTGELFF
. TRBJ2-5 . TRBV11-2 TGTGCCAGCAGCTTAAATTCAGAGACCCAGTACTTC CASSLNSETQYF
. TRBJ1-5 . TRBV6-1 TGTGCCAGCACGTTGGGGGGTAACCAGCCCCAGCATTTT CASTLGGNQPQHF
. TRBJ1-5 . TRBV19 TGTGCCAGTAGTTTTCCAGACTGGGGCAATCAGCCCCAGCATTTT CASSFPDWGNQPQHF
. TRBJ1-2 . TRBV7-9 TGTGCCAGCAGCCTGCAACAGGGAGGCTATGGCTACACCTTC CASSLQQGGYGYTF
. TRBJ2-2 . TRBV21-1 TGTGCCAGCAGCAAAGGTGACAGGGTAAACCAGAAGAACACCGGGGAGCTGTTTTTT CASSKGDRVNQKNTGELFF
. TRBJ2-3 . TRBV18 TGTGCCAGCTCACCAGGGACTGCCGGACTCACAGATACGCAGTATTTT CASSPGTAGLTDTQYF
. TRBJ1-2 . TRBV7-2 TGTGCCAGCAGCTCAAGGGGCGGGTCAGAGTCCGTAATTTATGGCTACACCTTC CASSSRGGSESVIYGYTF
. TRBJ2-5 . TRBV30 TGTGCCTGTAAGCCGATCGGTCGTGAGACCCAGTACTTC CACKPIGRETQYF
. TRBJ1-4 . TRBV18 TGTGCCAGCTCACCCTCACTGACAGGTCGGGGCGGTGAAAAACTGTTTTTT CASSPSLTGRGGEKLFF
. TRBJ2-2 . TRBV7-3 TGTGCCAGCAGCTTAAGGGCGGGGGCGGATTTCACCGGGGAGCTGTTTTTT CASSLRAGADFTGELFF
. TRBJ2-7 . TRBV2 TGTGCCAGCAGTGAATTTGGGGATAAAGGCCTCGAGCAGTACTTC CASSEFGDKGLEQYF
. TRBJ2-3 . TRBV5-1 TGCGCCAGCAGCTTGGAGGGCACAGATACGCAGTATTTT CASSLEGTDTQYF
. TRBJ2-3 . TRBV2 TGTGCCAGCAGTGAAGCGTCCTTGGGGACAGATACGCAGTATTTT CASSEASLGTDTQYF
few TRBJ2-5 TRBD2 TRBV7-7 TGTGCCAGCAGCTTATCCGGGACTAGCGGGACCCAGTACTTC CASSLSGTSGTQYF
. TRBJ1-4 . TRBV19 TGTGCCAGTAGTATCAGGGTCGATAATGAAAAACTGTTTTTT CASSIRVDNEKLFF
. TRBJ1-5 . TRBV6-4 TGTGCCAGCAGTGACTCAGCCCCGGGTTACAATCAGCCCCAGCATTTT CASSDSAPGYNQPQHF
. TRBJ2-1 . TRBV4-2 TGTGCCAGCAGCCGGGGCCTGACGAACAACAATGAGCAGTTCTTC CASSRGLTNNNEQFF
. TRBJ1-4 TRBD1 TRBV2 TGTGCCAGCACGGACAGGGGGAAGACTAATGAAAAACTGTTTTTT CASTDRGKTNEKLFF
few TRBJ2-7 . TRBV15 TGTGCCACCAGCAGAGATCGAAACGAGCAGTACTTC CATSRDRNEQYF
. TRBJ1-1 . TRBV6-5 TGTGCCAGCAATAACGGGGGGAACACTGAAGCTTTCTTT CASNNGGNTEAFF
. TRBJ1-5 . TRBV29-1 TGCAGCGTGGGAGGGGGGATGGATCAGCCCCAGCATTTT CSVGGGMDQPQHF
. TRBJ2-7 TRBD2 TRBV5-5 TGTGCCAGCAGCTTAGGACTAGCGGGAGGTTTCGAGCAGTACTTC CASSLGLAGGFEQYF
. TRBJ1-1 . TRBV6-5 TGTGCCAGCAGTTACTCAGTGGGGGGGACTGAAGCTTTCTTT CASSYSVGGTEAFF
. TRBJ2-5 TRBD2 TRBV7-3 TGTGCCAGCAGCCCCTGGAGCGGGGGCCAAGAGACCCAGTACTTC CASSPWSGGQETQYF
few TRBJ2-5 . TRBV6-1 TGTGCCAGCAGTGAATGGGCCCGAGAGACCCAGTACTTC CASSEWARETQYF
. TRBJ2-5 TRBD2 TRBV29-1 TGCAGCGTTGAACGGGGGGAAGCAGAGACCCAGTACTTC CSVERGEAETQYF
. TRBJ1-1 . TRBV28 TGTGCCAGCAGTTTATCGCAGGATCTAAATGCTTTCTTT CASSLSQDLNAFF
. TRBJ1-1 TRBD1 TRBV2 TGTGCCAGCAGTGTTAACTCAGGGGGCGAGAACACTGAAGCTTTCTTT CASSVNSGGENTEAFF
. TRBJ2-5 TRBD2 TRBV5-1 TGCGCCAGCAGCCCCGGACTAGAAGGCGAGACCCAGTACTTC CASSPGLEGETQYF
. TRBJ2-3 TRBD2 TRBV5-1 TGCGCCAGCACCCGGGGTTCAGCGGGGGGGATCACAGATACGCAGTATTTT CASTRGSAGGITDTQYF
once TRBJ2-5 TRBD2 TRBV5-4 TGTGCCAGCAGCTTGGAGACTAGCGGGGGAGAGACCCAGTACTTC CASSLETSGGETQYF
. TRBJ2-5 . TRBV5-4 TGTGCCAGCAGATTAGGTTTGGACGGCCAAGAGACCCAGTACTTC CASRLGLDGQETQYF
. TRBJ1-1 . TRBV29-1 TGCAGCGTTGGGCAGCCCCTGAACACTGAAGCTTTCTTT CSVGQPLNTEAFF
. TRBJ1-1 . TRBV21-1 TGTGCCAGCAGCCCTCCTACTTTAGAGGCAGGGACTCCGAACACTGAAGCTTTCTTT CASSPPTLEAGTPNTEAFF
. TRBJ2-5 . TRBV5-4 TGTGCCAGCAGCTTGAGGAGGTCTGCAGAGACCCAGTACTTC CASSLRRSAETQYF
few TRBJ2-5 . TRBV7-2 TGTGCCAGCAGCGGACCCGCCCGTTTGACCCAGTACTTC CASSGPARLTQYF
. TRBJ2-3 TRBD2 TRBV9 TGTGCCAGCAGCGCTACTAGCGGGAGGGACGTGGATACGCAGTATTTT CASSATSGRDVDTQYF
few TRBJ1-6 TRBD1 TRBV30 TGTGCCTGGTCGGACGGGACAGTAAATTCACCCCTCCACTTT CAWSDGTVNSPLHF
. TRBJ1-1 TRBD1 TRBV11-3 TGTGCCAGCAGCTTAGGGGCAGGGGGCGGGGGCACTGAAGCTTTCTTT CASSLGAGGGGTEAFF
. TRBJ2-7 . TRBV13 TGTGCCAGCAGACTGGACATTTCCTACGAGCAGTACTTC CASRLDISYEQYF
. TRBJ2-5 . TRBV28 TGTGCCAGCAGCTATAGGGTAGCTGGGGAGACCCAGTACTTC CASSYRVAGETQYF
. TRBJ2-1 TRBD2 TRBV9 TGTGCCAGCAGCGTCGGACTAGTGGAGGCCAATGAGCAGTTCTTC CASSVGLVEANEQFF
. TRBJ2-5 . TRBV7-2 TGTGCCAGCAGCTTAGAGACAGTGAAGACCCAGTACTTC CASSLETVKTQYF
. TRBJ1-6 . TRBV4-1 TGCGCCAGCAGCCAAGAAGGCACAGGGTATTCACCCCTCCACTTT CASSQEGTGYSPLHF